This T cell receptor beta chain was obtained from a study of cytomegalovirus exposure and HLA in healthy donors. The PCR was carried out with 60 Vbeta primers and 13 Jbeta primers. Sequenced by immunoSEQ multiplex PCR; TCRdb stores in-frame clones only, minus some. Its clone listing holds roughly 75,000 clones. V lost 2 bases and J lost 6; bases outside the gene matches: 4. The length of the CDR3 is 14 residues. CDR1 is SNHLY, CDR2 FYNNEI, per germline. The source material was PBMCs. The source is a boy aged 5-17 years in good health and CMV-seronegative. The J gene is TRBJ2-3, the V gene TRBV2, with 8 bases aligning to TRBD2. In DNA form, the CDR3 reads TGTGCCAGCAGTGAACGGGAGGGAACGGATACGCAGTATTTT. This encodes CASSEREGTDTQYF.